The following is a T cell receptor beta chain sequence with its context. Antigen specificity is unknown. The data were taken from a study of T cells in Graves' hyperthyroidism and ophthalmopathy. The overall study: Specimen type is peripheral blood, collected at initial diagnosis prior to any treatment. Study outcomes and limitations: In simple terms, a model built on 13 V-J features told ophthalmopathy apart from stable hyperthyroidism.

RNA transcripts provided the source from which TCR beta CDR3 regions were amplified. Primed by the HTBI set, a first-round RT-PCR was run on the TCR CDR3. TCRdb fed the multiplex PCR reads into MiXCR, producing one record per CDR3 protein. The sample yields a few hundred thousand distinct CDR3 sequences, 15% to 19% seen once. The J segment lost 6 bases and the V segment lost 4 bases, leaving 11 bases of the junction unmatched. The CDR3 extends over 15 amino acids. The sample comprised blood. The rearrangement uses TRBV12-3 or TRBV12-4 and TRBJ2-7; 8 nucleotides match TRBD2. The receptor comes from a woman aged 25 to 39 with Graves' hyperthyroidism. For the CDR3, the DNA is TGTGCCAGCAGTTCGGGAGGGGCGAGGGTGGGCGAGCAGTACTTC. Its translation: CASSSGGARVGEQYF.